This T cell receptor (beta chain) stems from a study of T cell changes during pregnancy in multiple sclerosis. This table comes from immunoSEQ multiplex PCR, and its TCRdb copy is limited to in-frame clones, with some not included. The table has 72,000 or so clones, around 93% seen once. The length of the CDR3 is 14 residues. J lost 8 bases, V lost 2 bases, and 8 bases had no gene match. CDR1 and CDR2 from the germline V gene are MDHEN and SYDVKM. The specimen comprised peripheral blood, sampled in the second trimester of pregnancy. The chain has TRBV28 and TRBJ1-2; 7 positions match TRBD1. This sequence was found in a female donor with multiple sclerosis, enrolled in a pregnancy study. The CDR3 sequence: CASSLVDRAKGYTF. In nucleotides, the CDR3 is TGTGCCAGCAGTTTAGTCGACAGGGCAAAAGGCTACACCTTC.